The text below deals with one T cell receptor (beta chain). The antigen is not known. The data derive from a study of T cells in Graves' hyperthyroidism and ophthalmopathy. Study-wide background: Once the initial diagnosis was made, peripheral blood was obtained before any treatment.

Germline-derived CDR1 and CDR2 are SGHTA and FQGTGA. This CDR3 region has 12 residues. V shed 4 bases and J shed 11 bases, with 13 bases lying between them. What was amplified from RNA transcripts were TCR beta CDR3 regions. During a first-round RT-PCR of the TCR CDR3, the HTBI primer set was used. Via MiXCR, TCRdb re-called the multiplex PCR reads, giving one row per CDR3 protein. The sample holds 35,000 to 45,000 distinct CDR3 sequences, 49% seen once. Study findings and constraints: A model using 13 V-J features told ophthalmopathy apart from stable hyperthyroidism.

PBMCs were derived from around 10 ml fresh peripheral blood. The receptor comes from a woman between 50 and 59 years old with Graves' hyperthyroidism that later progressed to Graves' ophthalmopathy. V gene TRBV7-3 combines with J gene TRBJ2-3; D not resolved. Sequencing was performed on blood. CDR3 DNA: TGTGCCAGCAGCTCTGCGCACAATGAGCAGTATTTT. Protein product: CASSSAHNEQYF.